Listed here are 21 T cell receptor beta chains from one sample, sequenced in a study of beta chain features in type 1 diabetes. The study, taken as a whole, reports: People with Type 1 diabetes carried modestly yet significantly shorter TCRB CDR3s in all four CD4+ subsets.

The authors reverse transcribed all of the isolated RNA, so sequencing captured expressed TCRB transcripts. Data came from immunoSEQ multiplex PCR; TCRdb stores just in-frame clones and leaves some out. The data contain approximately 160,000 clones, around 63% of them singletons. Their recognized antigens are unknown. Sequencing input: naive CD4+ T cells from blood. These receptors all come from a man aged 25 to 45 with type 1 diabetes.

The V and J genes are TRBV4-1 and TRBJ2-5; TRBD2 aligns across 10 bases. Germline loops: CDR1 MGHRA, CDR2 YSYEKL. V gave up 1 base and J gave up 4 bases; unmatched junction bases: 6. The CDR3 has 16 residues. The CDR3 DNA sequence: TGCGCCAGCAGCCAAGGTATCCCTAGCGGGGGAGAGACCCAGTACTTC. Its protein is CASSQGIPSGGETQYF.

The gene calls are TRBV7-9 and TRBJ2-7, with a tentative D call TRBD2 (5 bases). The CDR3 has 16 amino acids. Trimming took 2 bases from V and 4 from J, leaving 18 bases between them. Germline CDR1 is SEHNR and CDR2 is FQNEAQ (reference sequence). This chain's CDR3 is CASSLKARGQEYEQYF. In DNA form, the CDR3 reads TGTGCCAGCAGCTTAAAAGCCAGAGGGCAGGAATACGAGCAGTACTTC.

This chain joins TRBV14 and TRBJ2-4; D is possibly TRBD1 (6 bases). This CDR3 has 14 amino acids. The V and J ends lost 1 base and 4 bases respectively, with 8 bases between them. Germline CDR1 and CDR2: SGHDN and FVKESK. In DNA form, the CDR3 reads TGTGCCAGCAGCCAAGTTGACAGGAAAAACATTCAGTACTTC. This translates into CASSQVDRKNIQYF.

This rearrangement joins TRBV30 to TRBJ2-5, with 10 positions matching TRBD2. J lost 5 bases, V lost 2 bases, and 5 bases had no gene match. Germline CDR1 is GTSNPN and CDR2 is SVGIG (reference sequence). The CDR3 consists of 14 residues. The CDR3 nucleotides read TGTGCCTGGAGTTTAGCGGGGGGCCGTGAGACCCAGTACTTC. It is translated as CAWSLAGGRETQYF.

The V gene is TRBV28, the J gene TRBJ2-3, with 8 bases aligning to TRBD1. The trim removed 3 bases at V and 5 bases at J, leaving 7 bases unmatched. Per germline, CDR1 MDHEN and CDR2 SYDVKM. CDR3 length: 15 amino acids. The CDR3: CASSLQGAGRDTQYF. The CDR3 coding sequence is TGTGCCAGCAGTTTGCAGGGGGCTGGTAGAGATACGCAGTATTTT.

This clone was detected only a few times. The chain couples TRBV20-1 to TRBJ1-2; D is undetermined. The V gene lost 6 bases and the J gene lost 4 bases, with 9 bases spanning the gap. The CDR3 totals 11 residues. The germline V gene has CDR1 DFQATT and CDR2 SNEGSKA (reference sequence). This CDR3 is CSARTIYGYTF. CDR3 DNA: TGCAGTGCCCGGACCATCTATGGCTACACCTTC.

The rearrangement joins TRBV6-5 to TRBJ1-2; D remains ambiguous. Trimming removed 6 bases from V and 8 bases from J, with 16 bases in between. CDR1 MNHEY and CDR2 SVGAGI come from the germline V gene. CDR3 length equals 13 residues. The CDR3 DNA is TGTGCCAGCAGCCAAAACCCTGACGGGGGCTACACCTTC. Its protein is CASSQNPDGGYTF.

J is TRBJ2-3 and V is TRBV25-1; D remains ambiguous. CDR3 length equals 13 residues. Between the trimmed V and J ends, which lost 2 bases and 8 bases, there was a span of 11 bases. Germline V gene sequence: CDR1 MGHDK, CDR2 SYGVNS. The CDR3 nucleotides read TGTGCCAGCAGTGAACACCGACCTGGTACGCAGTATTTT. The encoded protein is CASSEHRPGTQYF.

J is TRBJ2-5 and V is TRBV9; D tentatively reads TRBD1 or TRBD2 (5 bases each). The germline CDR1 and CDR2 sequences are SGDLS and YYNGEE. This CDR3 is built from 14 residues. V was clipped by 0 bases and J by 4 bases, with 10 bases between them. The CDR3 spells CASSVATRGETQYF. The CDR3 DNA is TGTGCCAGCAGCGTAGCTACGAGGGGAGAGACCCAGTACTTC.

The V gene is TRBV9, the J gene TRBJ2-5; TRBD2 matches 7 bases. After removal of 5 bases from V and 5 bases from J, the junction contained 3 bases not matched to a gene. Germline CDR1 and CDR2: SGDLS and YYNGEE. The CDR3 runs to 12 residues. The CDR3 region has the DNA TGTGCCAGCAGTAGGGGAGGGGAGACCCAGTACTTC. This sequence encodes CASSRGGETQYF.

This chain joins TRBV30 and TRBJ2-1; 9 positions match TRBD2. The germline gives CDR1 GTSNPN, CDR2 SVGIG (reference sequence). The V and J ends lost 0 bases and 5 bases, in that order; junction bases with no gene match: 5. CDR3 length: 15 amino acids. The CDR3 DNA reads TGTGCCTGGAGTGTATTAGCGGGAGCGCACAATGAGCAGTTCTTC. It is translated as CAWSVLAGAHNEQFF.

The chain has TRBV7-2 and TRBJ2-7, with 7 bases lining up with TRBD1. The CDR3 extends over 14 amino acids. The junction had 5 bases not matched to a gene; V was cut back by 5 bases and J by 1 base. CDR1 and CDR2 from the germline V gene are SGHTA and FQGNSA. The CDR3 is CASSLRDSSYEQYF. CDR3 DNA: TGTGCCAGCAGCCTTCGGGACAGTTCCTACGAGCAGTACTTC.

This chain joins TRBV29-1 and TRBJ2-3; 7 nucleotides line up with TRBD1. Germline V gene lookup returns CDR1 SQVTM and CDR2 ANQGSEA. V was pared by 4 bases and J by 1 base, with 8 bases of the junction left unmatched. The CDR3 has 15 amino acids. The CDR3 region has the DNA TGCAGCGTTGTCGCCGCAGGGGGAGGCACAGATACGCAGTATTTT. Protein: CSVVAAGGGTDTQYF.

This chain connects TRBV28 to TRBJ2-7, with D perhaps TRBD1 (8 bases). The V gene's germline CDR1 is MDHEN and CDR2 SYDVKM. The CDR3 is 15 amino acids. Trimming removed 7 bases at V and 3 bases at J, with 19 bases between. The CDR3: CASIQGASGYYEQYF. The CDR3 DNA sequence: TGTGCCAGCATCCAGGGGGCTAGCGGTTACTACGAGCAGTACTTC.

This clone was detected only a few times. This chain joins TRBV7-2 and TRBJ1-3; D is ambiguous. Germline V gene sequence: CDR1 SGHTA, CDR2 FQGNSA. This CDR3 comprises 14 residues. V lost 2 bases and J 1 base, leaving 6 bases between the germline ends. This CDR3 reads CASSLWLSGNTIYF. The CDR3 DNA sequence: TGTGCCAGCAGCTTATGGTTGTCTGGAAACACCATATATTTT.

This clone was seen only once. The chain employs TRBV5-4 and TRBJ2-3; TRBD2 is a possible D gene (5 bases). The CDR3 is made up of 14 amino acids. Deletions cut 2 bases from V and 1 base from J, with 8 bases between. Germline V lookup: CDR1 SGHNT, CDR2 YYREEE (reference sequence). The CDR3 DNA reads TGTGCCAGCAGCTTTCAAGCGGGCACAGATACGCAGTATTTT. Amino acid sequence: CASSFQAGTDTQYF.

For the CDR3, the DNA is TGTGCCAGCAGCTTAGTTGGGACTAGCGGGTCAGATACGCAGTATTTT. Its protein is CASSLVGTSGSDTQYF. This sequence joins TRBV7-2 and TRBJ2-3; 12 bases are shared with TRBD2. This CDR3 spans 16 amino acids. Germline values: CDR1 SGHTA, CDR2 FQGNSA. J gave up 4 bases and V 1 base, and 3 bases lay outside the gene matches.

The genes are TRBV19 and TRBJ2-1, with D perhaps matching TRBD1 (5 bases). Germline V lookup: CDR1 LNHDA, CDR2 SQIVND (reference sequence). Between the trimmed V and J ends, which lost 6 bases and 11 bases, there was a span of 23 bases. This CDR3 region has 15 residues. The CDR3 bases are TGTGCCAGTAGGGTTTTTGGGGCGAGAATTGGGAAGCAGTTCTTC. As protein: CASRVFGARIGKQFF.

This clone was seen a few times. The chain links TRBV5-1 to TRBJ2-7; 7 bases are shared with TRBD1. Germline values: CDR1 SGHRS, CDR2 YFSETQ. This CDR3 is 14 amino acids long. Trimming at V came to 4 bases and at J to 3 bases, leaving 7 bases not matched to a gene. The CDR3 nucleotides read TGCGCCAGCAGCACAGGGACAGCTAACTACGAGCAGTACTTC. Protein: CASSTGTANYEQYF.

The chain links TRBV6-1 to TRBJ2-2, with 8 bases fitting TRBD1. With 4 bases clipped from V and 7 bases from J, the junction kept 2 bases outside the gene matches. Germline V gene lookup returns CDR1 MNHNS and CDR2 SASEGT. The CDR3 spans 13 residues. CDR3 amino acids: CASSGQGSGELFF. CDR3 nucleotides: TGTGCCAGCAGTGGACAGGGGAGCGGGGAGCTGTTTTTT.

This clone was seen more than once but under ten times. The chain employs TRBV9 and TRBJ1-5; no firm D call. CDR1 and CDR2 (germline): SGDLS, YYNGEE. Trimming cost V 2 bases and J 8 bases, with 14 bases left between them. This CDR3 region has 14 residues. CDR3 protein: CASSVGIAGEPQHF. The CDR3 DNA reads TGTGCCAGCAGCGTCGGGATAGCTGGGGAGCCCCAGCATTTT.